The 19 T cell receptor beta chains below were found in one sample sequenced in a study of shared clonotypes between healthy human individuals. In the naive CD8 group, cells lacked CD45RO and were positively selected for CCR7, so terminally differentiated effector memory CD45RA+ cells were left out. Clones were sequenced by immunoSEQ multiplex PCR, and TCRdb holds only the in-frame ones, with some missing. Of about 870,000 clones detected, almost 95% appear once; the ten largest clones hold nearly 25%. The sample consisted of naive CD8+ T cells sorted from blood. These receptors were obtained from a man younger than 45 in good health.

The chain carries TRBV7-6 and TRBJ1-5; no clear D gene. CDR3 size: 13 residues. The germline CDR1 and CDR2 sequences are SGHVS and FNYEAQ. Trimming stripped 5 bases from V and 4 bases from J, with 9 bases between. CDR3: CASSQGPNQPQHF. CDR3 sequence (DNA): TGTGCCAGCAGCCAAGGACCTAATCAGCCCCAGCATTTT.

CDR3: CASSGYREAGYTF. In DNA form, the CDR3 reads TGTGCCAGCAGCGGATACAGGGAGGCTGGCTACACCTTC. This chain links TRBV9 with TRBJ1-2, with D perhaps matching TRBD1 (6 bases). Germline V gene data show CDR1 as SGDLS and CDR2 as YYNGEE. The CDR3 has 13 amino acids. The germline V and J ends were trimmed by 3 bases and 7 bases, with 13 bases remaining between them.

The chain combines TRBV7-9 with TRBJ2-2; 7 bases map to TRBD2. Germline CDR1 SEHNR, CDR2 FQNEAQ (reference sequence). V lost 0 bases, J lost 3 bases, and 4 bases stayed unmatched. This CDR3 contains 16 residues. CDR3 protein: CASSLAPSGYTGELFF. The DNA of the CDR3 is TGTGCCAGCAGCTTAGCGCCTAGCGGATACACCGGGGAGCTGTTTTTT. The full variable domain, its missing parts supplied by reference TRBV7-9 and TRBJ2-2, is DTGVSQNPRHKITKRGQNVTFRCDPISEHNRLYWYRQTLGQGPEFLTYFQNEAQLEKSRLLSDRFSAERPKGSFSTLEIQRTEQGDSAMYLCASSLAPSGYTGELFFGEGSRLTVL.

J is TRBJ2-1 and V is TRBV6-5; 12 bases line up with TRBD2. The CDR3 is 14 amino acids. V was pared by 4 bases and J by 7 bases, with 2 bases of the junction left unmatched. The germline gives CDR1 MNHEY, CDR2 SVGAGI. In DNA, the CDR3 is TGTGCCAGCAGTTTCGGGACTAGCGGGAATGAGCAGTTCTTC. Encoded protein: CASSFGTSGNEQFF.

This chain connects TRBV7-2 to TRBJ2-7; the D call may be TRBD1 or TRBD2 (6 bases each). The CDR3 consists of 15 residues. Germline assignment: CDR1 SGHTA and CDR2 FQGNSA. Trimming pared 5 bases from V and 3 bases from J, leaving 17 bases between. The CDR3 protein is CASSPLGGIGYEQYF. CDR3 bases: TGTGCCAGCAGCCCCTTGGGGGGCATCGGCTACGAGCAGTACTTC.

The rearrangement links TRBV11-2 to TRBJ2-5; D gene unclear. Trimming shortened V by 6 bases and J by 1 base, and 6 bases separated the two germline ends. The germline gives CDR1 SGHAT, CDR2 FQNNGV. This CDR3 contains 12 residues. As DNA, the CDR3 is TGTGCCAGCAGGGAACTCCAAGAGACCCAGTACTTC. Translated: CASRELQETQYF. Filled out from reference TRBV11-2 and TRBJ2-5, the complete variable domain reads EAGVAQSPRYKIIEKRQSVAFWCNPISGHATLYWYQQILGQGPKLLIQFQNNGVVDDSQLPKDRFSAERLKGVDSTLKIQPAKLEDSAVYLCASRELQETQYFGPGTRLLVL.

This chain links TRBV9 with TRBJ2-5; D is unresolved. CDR1 is SGDLS, CDR2 YYNGEE, per germline. The CDR3 length is 15 residues. V lost 0 bases and J 5 bases, leaving 14 bases between the germline ends. The CDR3 coding sequence is TGTGCCAGCAGCGTAGGTCCCATTTCCGTGGAGACCCAGTACTTC. Protein: CASSVGPISVETQYF.

The V call is TRBV7-3, the J call TRBJ2-7; tentative D call: TRBD2 (6 bases). Trimming took off 1 base at V and 0 bases at J, with 10 bases between the two ends. CDR1 is SGHTA, CDR2 FQGTGA, per germline. The CDR3 sequence is 15 residues long. CDR3 DNA: TGTGCCAGCAGCTTAATAGCGGATAGCTCCTACGAGCAGTACTTC. It codes for CASSLIADSSYEQYF.

The rearrangement links TRBV11-2 to TRBJ2-3, with TRBD2 matching 8 bases. In germline, CDR1 is SGHAT, CDR2 FQNNGV. The CDR3 spans 17 residues. V was pared by 4 bases and J by 3 bases, with 12 bases of the junction left unmatched. This chain's CDR3 is CASSSGPAGVETDTQYF. CDR3 DNA sequence: TGTGCCAGCAGCTCGGGCCCAGCGGGAGTGGAGACAGATACGCAGTATTTT.

In DNA form, the CDR3 reads TGTGCCAGCAGTCCACCGGATCAGCCCCAGCATTTT. Amino acid sequence: CASSPPDQPQHF. The chain combines TRBV27 with TRBJ1-5, with unresolved D. The CDR3 sequence is 12 residues long. CDR1 and CDR2 from the germline V gene are MNHEY and SMNVEV (reference sequence). V lost 5 bases to trimming and J lost 5 bases, with 7 bases between them.

The rearrangement joins TRBV29-1 to TRBJ1-2; D unresolved. The CDR3 totals 12 residues. Trimming took off 2 bases at V and 1 base at J, with 5 bases between the two ends. Germline V gene lookup returns CDR1 SQVTM and CDR2 ANQGSEA. CDR3 sequence reads: CSVESDNYGYTF. CDR3 in DNA: TGCAGCGTTGAATCAGATAACTATGGCTACACCTTC.

V and J are TRBV7-6 and TRBJ2-2, with unresolved D. This CDR3 has 20 residues. Looked up from germline, CDR1 is SGHVS and CDR2 is FNYEAQ. Trimming removed 3 bases from V and 0 bases from J, with 23 bases in between. The CDR3 DNA is TGTGCCAGCAGCTTTCAAACCCAAGTCGAACACCTCTCGAACACCGGGGAGCTGTTTTTT. Protein sequence: CASSFQTQVEHLSNTGELFF.

The J gene is TRBJ2-7, the V gene TRBV30; 7 bases align to TRBD1. Per germline, CDR1 GTSNPN and CDR2 SVGIG (reference sequence). The J segment lost 0 bases and the V segment lost 5 bases, leaving 4 bases of the junction unmatched. CDR3 length equals 13 residues. The CDR3 is CAWETGSSYEQYF. CDR3 sequence (DNA): TGTGCCTGGGAGACAGGGAGCTCCTACGAGCAGTACTTC.

CDR3 nucleotides: TGTGCCAGTAGTATATCTGGGAAGTTGACCGGGGAGCTGTTTTTT. Protein sequence: CASSISGKLTGELFF. The chain has TRBV19 and TRBJ2-2; no firm D call. The V end lost 2 bases, the J end lost 5 bases, and 12 bases lay between the germline ends. Germline lookup yields CDR1 LNHDA and CDR2 SQIVND (reference sequence). The CDR3 is 15 amino acids.

The chain combines TRBV7-9 with TRBJ2-1; maybe TRBD1 (6 bases). Per the germline V gene, CDR1 is SEHNR and CDR2 is FQNEAQ (reference sequence). The V and J ends lost 3 bases and 6 bases respectively, with 21 bases between them. The CDR3 is 17 residues long. CDR3 sequence reads: CASSFPLWTAAGNEQFF. DNA of the CDR3: TGTGCCAGCAGCTTCCCGCTTTGGACAGCCGCCGGCAATGAGCAGTTCTTC.

This CDR3 is CASGGTQYF. CDR3 sequence (DNA): TGTGCCAGCGGAGGTACGCAGTATTTT. The chain links TRBV9 to TRBJ2-3, with D tentatively TRBD2 (5 bases). Germline CDR1 SGDLS, CDR2 YYNGEE. This CDR3 spans 9 amino acids. Trimming took 7 bases from V and 8 from J, leaving 5 bases between them.

The genes are TRBV27 and TRBJ2-6; D gene unclear. V was pared by 3 bases and J by 4 bases, with 19 bases between. The germline V gene encodes CDR1 MNHEY and CDR2 SMNVEV (reference sequence). CDR3 length equals 18 residues. The CDR3 here is CASSFFFTDAPGANVLTF. The DNA of the CDR3 is TGTGCCAGCAGTTTTTTCTTTACCGACGCACCCGGGGCCAACGTCCTGACTTTC.

This rearrangement joins TRBV27 to TRBJ2-3, with a tentative D call TRBD2 (5 bases). This CDR3 is built from 13 residues. V was trimmed by 4 bases and J by 9 bases, leaving 14 bases between them. In germline, CDR1 is MNHEY, CDR2 SMNVEV (reference sequence). CDR3 coding DNA: TGTGCCAGCAGTTGGCGGGCCCTAGGAACGCAGTATTTT. Its protein is CASSWRALGTQYF.

V usage is TRBV10-3 and J usage is TRBJ1-1; unclear D gene. V was cut by 3 bases and J by 0 bases, with 8 bases left in between. This CDR3 comprises 14 residues. The germline gives CDR1 ENHRY, CDR2 SYGVKD. The CDR3 nucleotides read TGTGCCATCAGTGATCTGGGGTTGAACACTGAAGCTTTCTTT. Amino acids: CAISDLGLNTEAFF.